This T cell receptor beta chain emerged from a study of blood T cells in healthy people across ages (dated by TCRdb to between 2015 and 2016). A note on the overall study: Template switching captured roughly one uniquely barcoded TCR beta cDNA molecule per two T cells in model experiments. The donors were divided into four age groups: young (average roughly 17 years), middle-aged (about 40), aged (about 56) and long-lived (roughly 86). The study measured age-related changes in TCR beta repertoire diversity using deep sequencing normalized with unique cDNA molecular identifiers. To avoid experimental bias, donors of different ages were spread randomly across the sequencing lanes. Two additional independent replicas of 1 million unique cDNA reads from the same blood draw were analyzed for two donors (one aged 18 to 30 and one aged 80 or older). General study outcomes and caveats: Observed TCR beta diversity per million T cells fell roughly linearly with age, and a significant reduction was already apparent by age approximately 41. There was a strong correlation between observed TCR beta diversity and the percentage of naive T cells measured by flow cytometry. Since profiling was done on bulk unsorted PBMCs, naive and antigen-experienced compartments could not be conclusively compared. Estimates of total diversity based on one million sequenced T cells were regarded as lower bounds and as underestimates. Because donor CMV infection status was unknown, age-related changes in expanded clonotypes were potentially confounded. Compared with the aged group, the long-lived group had more naive CD4+ T cells, fewer expanded clones and increased TCR diversity, suggesting age selection.

Systemically healthy Caucasian individuals from Russia, 39 in total and aged about 6 to 90 years, were included as donors. Each donor gave around 9.9 milliliters of peripheral blood, collected into EDTA-treated Vacutainer tubes. Ficoll-Paque density-gradient centrifugation was used to isolate PBMCs, with at least 6 million per sample. Trizol reagent was used to extract total RNA from the PBMCs, yielding at least 5.5 micrograms per sample. For every donor, flow cytometry on a PBMC aliquot measured the percentage of naive CD45RAhigh/CD27high T cells. A remark on this clonotype: Its recognized antigen is unknown. One end of the junction varies from germline; a read error may be responsible.

The germline V gene yields KGHDR for CDR1 and SFDVKD for CDR2. The CDR3 runs 11 amino acids, cysteine and phenylalanine included. Of the read, only the CDR3 DNA is kept; its 33 bases are in frame from base 1. Library generation was performed with 5' RACE. TCRdb names Illumina HiSeq 2500 as the instrument used. A second about 7 to 11 cycle PCR used a sample-barcoded 5' primer and a J-beta primer mix. A template-switch 5' adaptor carrying 12 random nucleotides introduced a unique molecular identifier onto each TCR beta cDNA molecule. At least 2.5 million CDR3-containing paired-end reads were obtained from each sample. All of the RNA was converted into first-strand cDNA using the Mint cDNA synthesis kit, with a TRBC-specific oligonucleotide serving as the primer. All cDNA was treated with uracil-DNA glycosylase and then went through a first 18-cycle PCR with the universal primers M1SS and BC2_uni_R. From the authors' description of their analysis: Normalization of each sample was performed by random selection of 1 million high-quality reads, each carrying a distinct molecular identifier. Instead of being binned into consensus sequences, reads with shared molecular identifiers were discarded. MiTCR, set to a Q25 quality threshold and the strictest error-elimination algorithm, was used for CDR3 identification, clonotype clustering and error correction. A nonparametric unseen species model with Euler transformation was used to estimate a lower bound on total TCR beta diversity. TCRdb reprocessed the public reads (quality trimming at Q25 with fastp, clone calling with MiXCR) and kept in-frame beta chains. Entries are consolidated by CDR3 protein sequence, retaining the most common genes and DNA. TCRdb's processing, not the study's, gives the V and J calls here. The sample data list about 1.7 million distinct CDR3 sequences, and under 30% of these were observed just once. 6.5% to 8.5% of the sample is in the top ten clones.

The clonotype originates from a woman under 40 in good health. Sequenced sample: blood. The chain is made from TRBV24-1 and TRBJ1-1; no D gene call is confident. The nucleotide sequence is given as TGTGCCATCAGTAACGAAGCTGAAGCTTTCTTT. It encodes CAISNEAEAFF.